The 2 T cell receptor beta chains given below trace back to one sample, sequenced in a study of breast tumors, draining lymph nodes, adjacent tissues. TCRdb passed the multiplex PCR reads through MiXCR, listing each CDR3 protein once. Of about 14,000 distinct CDR3 sequences in the sample, about three fifths are singletons; the top ten hold around 31%. The sample taken for sequencing was tumor-adjacent breast tissue. The origin of the receptors is a female donor with breast cancer. Some clones in this sample may be carry-over from other donors' samples.

The gene calls are TRBV15 and TRBJ1-4; no definite D call. Trimming pared 0 bases from V and 1 base from J, leaving 9 bases between. The CDR3 contains 16 residues. Germline CDR1 LNHNV, CDR2 YYDKDF (reference sequence). CDR3 amino acids: CATSRDPQRTNEKLFF. The CDR3 nucleotides read TGTGCCACCAGCAGAGATCCACAGAGAACTAATGAAAAACTGTTTTTT.

The sample holds many counts of this clonotype. This may come from a read error, since a much larger clone is one base off. The chain joins TRBV20-1 to TRBJ2-1, with a weak D call TRBD2 (6 bases). Trimming took off 1 base at V and 8 bases at J, with 21 bases between the two ends. This CDR3 is 16 amino acids long. Germline V gene lookup returns CDR1 DFQATT and CDR2 SNEGSKA (reference sequence). The CDR3 region is CSARGYIGLTVDEQFF. Written as DNA, the CDR3 is TGCAGTGCTAGAGGGTATATAGGACTAACCGTGGATGAGCAGTTCTTC.